The rows below give T cell receptor beta chains drawn from one sample of a study of blood T cell repertoires in COVID-19. Sequenced by immunoSEQ multiplex PCR; TCRdb stores in-frame clones only, minus some. The data contain 170,000 or so clones, about four fifths of them singletons. The sample comprised peripheral blood. These TCRs come from a woman in her 70s with COVID-19, enrolled during active disease. The CDR3 runs from the conserved cysteine through the conserved F or W. Each record gives: V gene, J gene, D gene, clone size, CDR3 DNA, CDR3 protein. D genes are given only for firm matches. Where a row states a size, it is once, few, many or the class of an expanded clone; other rows omit it.

>TRBV7-2|TRBJ2-7|-|many
TGTGCCAGCAGCTTCGGGGAAGCCGCCTCCTACGAGCAGTACTTC
CASSFGEAASYEQYF
>TRBV7-2|TRBJ2-7|TRBD2|-
TGTGCCAGCAGCTTAGCCCCTCGCTCAGCGGGACCTTCCTACGAGCAGTACTTC
CASSLAPRSAGPSYEQYF
>TRBV7-2|TRBJ1-3|-|-
TGTGCCAGCAGCTTAAGTGCCGGGGCTGGAAACACCATATATTTT
CASSLSAGAGNTIYF
>TRBV10-3|TRBJ2-3|-|-
TGTGCCATCAGTGGCGGCGGGACAGGCACAGATACGCAGTATTTT
CAISGGGTGTDTQYF
>TRBV5-1|TRBJ2-2|TRBD1|-
TGCGCCAGCAGCCCCCAGGGGGCTGAGACCGGGGAGCTGTTTTTT
CASSPQGAETGELFF
>TRBV30|TRBJ2-6|TRBD1|-
TGTGCAGGAGGACAGGGTGGAGCTGGGGCCAACGTCCTGACTTTC
CAGGQGGAGANVLTF
>TRBV9|TRBJ2-3|TRBD1|-
TGTGCCAGCAGCGTAGCCCCGCAGGGGGCAGATACGCAGTATTTT
CASSVAPQGADTQYF
>TRBV5-1|TRBJ2-5|-|-
TGCGCCAGCAGCTTGAGGGCAGGGGAAGAGGAGACCCAGTACTTC
CASSLRAGEEETQYF
>TRBV28|TRBJ1-1|TRBD1|-
TGTGCCAGCGGGATAACAGGGGGCTGGACTGAAGCTTTCTTT
CASGITGGWTEAFF
>TRBV28|TRBJ2-7|-|-
TGTGCCACCAGCCTGGGCTATTTATACGAGCAGTACTTC
CATSLGYLYEQYF
>TRBV6-5|TRBJ2-1|-|-
TGTGCCAGCAGTACCCCGGGAATAAGAAATGAGCAGTTCTTC
CASSTPGIRNEQFF
>TRBV5-1|TRBJ2-7|TRBD2|-
TGCGCCAGCAGCTTGGGGACTAGCGGGAGGGCCGGTGAGCAGTACTTC
CASSLGTSGRAGEQYF
>TRBV29-1|TRBJ2-7|TRBD1|-
TGCAGCGTCGGATCACCGGGACAGGGGAAGGGCGAGCAGTACTTC
CSVGSPGQGKGEQYF
>TRBV12-3/TRBV12-4|TRBJ2-3|-|few
TGTGCCAGCAGGGCGCGGGGCACAGATACGCAGTATTTT
CASRARGTDTQYF
>TRBV27|TRBJ1-3|TRBD1|few
TGTGCCAGCAGTTTCCTCCCTGGGACAGGGGAAAACACCATATATTTT
CASSFLPGTGENTIYF
>TRBV5-4|TRBJ2-1|TRBD2|-
TGTGCCAGCAGCTTGGTTGGGGCTAGCGGGAGGAATCGTGAGCAGTTCTTC
CASSLVGASGRNREQFF
>TRBV24-1|TRBJ2-7|-|few
TGTGCCACCAGTGAGGAGGGCTACGAGCAGTACTTC
CATSEEGYEQYF
>TRBV30|TRBJ2-2|TRBD2|-
TGTGCCTGGAAAAGTCTAGCGGGAGTAGGATCCGGGGAGCTGTTTTTT
CAWKSLAGVGSGELFF
>TRBV5-1|TRBJ2-1|TRBD1|few
TGCGCCAGCAGCCTTTTTAGACAGGGCGATGAGCAGTTCTTC
CASSLFRQGDEQFF
>TRBV2|TRBJ2-7|-|-
TGTGCCAGCAAGCGCTCCGCCCTCCTAATGAACGAGCAGTACTTC
CASKRSALLMNEQYF
>TRBV27|TRBJ1-2|-|-
TGTGCCAGCAGTTCCAGGGTGAGCCCCGCGGGCTACACCTTC
CASSSRVSPAGYTF
>TRBV12-3/TRBV12-4|TRBJ1-5|-|-
TGTGCCAGCAGTACCCAGGGGAATCAGCCCCAGCATTTT
CASSTQGNQPQHF
>TRBV27|TRBJ2-1|-|-
TGTGCCAGCAAGGACACGAGAACCTCCTACAATGAGCAGTTCTTC
CASKDTRTSYNEQFF
>TRBV6-5|TRBJ1-1|-|once
TGTGCCAGCAGAGCTCAGGGAAGCACTGAAGCTTTCTTT
CASRAQGSTEAFF
>TRBV19|TRBJ1-5|-|-
TGTGCCAGTAGTATAGGGGAGTTAAATCAGCCCCAGCATTTT
CASSIGELNQPQHF
>TRBV5-1|TRBJ1-2|-|-
TGCGCCAGCAGCTTGGCCTTTCAGGGTGGTGGCTACACCTTC
CASSLAFQGGGYTF
>TRBV11-2|TRBJ1-5|TRBD1|-
TGTGCCAGCAGCTCTAGCCAGGGGGGTCAGCCCCAGCATTTT
CASSSSQGGQPQHF